Sequencing of this T cell receptor beta chain was carried out in a study of T cells in tuberculosis (dated by TCRdb to 2016 to 2019). Notes on the research overall: In the study, CD1B tetramers and high-throughput TCR immunosequencing were combined to characterize T cells specific for the mycobacterial lipid antigen glucose monomycolate (GMM). With under twelve people per group, a South African clinical cohort compared IGRA-negative adolescents, IGRA-positive adolescents with latent tuberculosis, and adults with active tuberculosis. Overall study outcomes, separate from this receptor: The smaller NN-distances were partly driven by shorter CDR3-alpha lengths in active tuberculosis patients, and the difference for TCR-beta did not reach statistical significance. Clinical samples were chosen by availability of cryopreserved specimens, and active tuberculosis cases were adults while controls were adolescents. Active tuberculosis TCR-alpha repertoires showed smaller mean NN-distances to GMM-specific TCRs than IGRA-negative controls, suggesting clonal expansion of these TCRs. A classifier using the diverse GMM-specific repertoire reached 85% to 90% accuracy (AUROC roughly 0.9), compared with around 68% accuracy using GEM motif frequencies.

About this clone itself: The antigen this receptor binds is unknown. It has no much larger one-base neighbor in the sample; base qualities were not kept.

V is cut by 8 bases and J by 5 bases, and the space between the germline ends is 21 bases. The CDR3 measures 15 amino acids from cysteine to phenylalanine. The DNA shown is the 45-base CDR3, in frame from base 1. Per the germline V gene, MNHNS is the CDR1 and SASEGT is the CDR2. At study entry, a tuberculin skin test and the QuantiFERON-TB GOLD In-Tube IGRA were used to screen adolescents for latent tuberculosis infection. Immunosequencing was performed on unsorted cryopreserved PBMC, with approximately 110,000 T cells per clinical donor covered on average. Eleven high schools in the Worcester region of the Western Cape, South Africa, served as enrollment sites for adolescents aged 12 to 18 years. Approximately ten M. tuberculosis-infected adolescents and around 10 uninfected adolescents, matched for age and sex, were selected. PBMC from adolescents were isolated by density centrifugation from freshly drawn heparinized blood and were then cryopreserved.

The immunoSEQ multiplex PCR assay was used to generate TCR libraries, with TCR-beta and/or TCR-alpha/delta assays applied to each sample. Amplified TCR libraries were sequenced on the Illumina high-throughput platform. Regarding the original processing steps: Clustering and dimensionality reduction relied on pairwise TCRdist distances among GMM-specific receptors from T cells that were either sorted ex vivo or expanded in vitro. Each clinical repertoire was assigned a mean NN-distance score, defined as the average TCRdist to the nearest 10% of tetramer-positive reference sequences. To compute GEM TCR motif frequency, the fraction of unique TCRs matching known GEM sequences by V/J usage and CDR3 length was calculated. Active tuberculosis was classified by linear discriminant analysis with leave-one-out cross-validation, implemented in scikit-learn. TCRdb retrieved this table from immuneACCESS and kept in-frame rearrangements only. Not all clones are present; in checked studies, unresolved V genes account for under half, and no reason is known for the remainder. That table supplies the V and J calls and clone size; D and trimming were determined from the DNA. Within this sample are roughly 41,000 clones, with 90% to 95% of them counted one time only. 12% of the sample belongs to the ten largest clones.

This chain is built from TRBV6-1 and TRBJ2-5; 5 matching bases give a weak D call of TRBD1. The sequence was obtained from a donor between 10 and 35 years old with latent tuberculosis or without tuberculosis infection. Some clones in this sample may be carry-over from other donors' samples. The sequenced material came from PBMCs. The DNA reads as follows: TGTGCCAGCGGGATGGGGCCAGGTATCAGGGAGACCCAGTACTTC. Its translation is CASGMGPGIRETQYF.